The 10 T cell receptor beta chains listed next were all sequenced from one sample in a study of identical twins. MiXCR, applied by TCRdb to the 5' RACE reads, yields one record per CDR3 protein. The sample carries 600,000 to 850,000 distinct CDR3 sequences, roughly 18% recorded once. The sample was also reused in another study, on T cells expressing NK-cell markers.

Sequencing was carried out using PBMCs. The receptors were sampled from a young woman in good health.

This clonotype showed up just a few times. The gene calls are TRBV18 and TRBJ2-1; 10 bases map to TRBD2. Trimming cost V 3 bases and J 4 bases; bases outside gene matches: 9. The CDR3 has 17 residues. The germline V gene encodes CDR1 KGHSH and CDR2 LQKENI. CDR3 sequence: CASSPPVTSGDYNEQFF. CDR3 nucleotide sequence: TGTGCCAGCTCACCTCCTGTTACTAGCGGGGATTACAATGAGCAGTTCTTC.

A few counts support this clonotype. The CDR3 nucleotides read TGTGCCAGCAGTCCCGTTAGTAAGGGGAACAATGAGCAGTTCTTC. The encoded protein is CASSPVSKGNNEQFF. The chain couples TRBV6-1 to TRBJ2-1, with D possibly being TRBD1 (5 bases). Per germline, CDR1 MNHNS and CDR2 SASEGT. Trimming took 5 bases from V and 5 from J, leaving 16 bases between them. This CDR3 has 15 amino acids.

This clonotype was counted between two and nine times. J is TRBJ2-7 and V is TRBV20-1; D not certain. The CDR3 length is 14 residues. The V and J ends lost 0 bases and 1 base respectively, with 10 bases between them. CDR1 DFQATT and CDR2 SNEGSKA come from the germline V gene (reference sequence). The CDR3 DNA follows: TGCAGTGCTAGAGATGTGAGTTTTTCCTACGAGCAGTACTTC. Its translation is CSARDVSFSYEQYF.

This clonotype was counted only a few times. Its ends do not fully match the called genes, so a read error is possible. The CDR3 coding sequence is TGCGCCAGCAGCGAGTATCGCGGGGCGTTGGGCACTGAAGCTTTCTTT. This codes for CASSEYRGALGTEAFF. The chain couples TRBV10-2 to TRBJ1-1; the D gene is possibly TRBD1 (5 bases). The CDR3 sequence is 16 residues long. CDR1 WSHSY and CDR2 SAAADI come from the germline V gene.

This clonotype came up a few times. V usage is TRBV20-1 and J usage is TRBJ2-7, with D possibly being TRBD1 or TRBD2 (5 bases each). CDR3 size: 12 residues. Germline CDR1 DFQATT, CDR2 SNEGSKA (reference sequence). V was pared by 3 bases and J by 3 bases, with 9 bases between. For the CDR3, the DNA is TGCAGTGCTAGCCGGGGCCGCTACGAGCAGTACTTC. Translation gives CSASRGRYEQYF.

The chain employs TRBV9 and TRBJ1-1, with 7 bases that match TRBD1. The J segment lost 10 bases and the V segment lost 0 bases, leaving 6 bases of the junction unmatched. The CDR3 consists of 13 residues. In germline, CDR1 is SGDLS, CDR2 YYNGEE. The DNA of the CDR3 is TGTGCCAGCAGCGTAGACGGTTCAGGGGGAGCTTTCTTT. Protein product: CASSVDGSGGAFF.

CDR3 in DNA: TGCAGTGCTAATCCAGGACGAGCCCACAATGAGCAGTTCTTC. The encoded protein is CSANPGRAHNEQFF. The chain carries TRBV20-1 and TRBJ2-1, with D hard to call. Germline CDR1 is DFQATT and CDR2 is SNEGSKA (reference sequence). V was trimmed by 4 bases and J by 5 bases, leaving 15 bases between them. The CDR3 is 14 residues long.

This clonotype was observed a handful of times. V gene TRBV7-2 combines with J gene TRBJ1-5, with D unclear. The CDR3 is 15 residues long. Trimming removed 2 bases at V and 3 bases at J, with 11 bases between. The germline V gene encodes CDR1 SGHTA and CDR2 FQGNSA. The CDR3 region is CASSLFPGNNQPQHF. Written as DNA, the CDR3 is TGTGCCAGCAGCTTATTTCCCGGTAACAATCAGCCCCAGCATTTT.

Here the CDR3 reads CSASLQIVVNEQFF. As DNA, the CDR3 is TGCAGTGCTAGCCTCCAAATAGTAGTCAATGAGCAGTTCTTC. The chain joins TRBV20-1 to TRBJ2-1, with D unclear. Germline-derived CDR1 and CDR2 are DFQATT and SNEGSKA (reference sequence). The length of the CDR3 is 14 residues. Trimming pared 3 bases from V and 6 bases from J, leaving 15 bases between.

This rearrangement joins TRBV18 to TRBJ2-3; 7 bases agree with TRBD1. In germline, CDR1 is KGHSH, CDR2 LQKENI. This CDR3 spans 13 amino acids. V shed 5 bases, J shed 8 bases, and the junction held 7 bases outside the gene matches. Here the CDR3 reads CASSSDRVGTQYF. The DNA for the CDR3 is TGTGCCAGCTCATCCGACAGGGTGGGTACGCAGTATTTT.